Below, 5 T cell receptor beta chains from the same sample are listed, as sequenced in a study of shared clonotypes between healthy human individuals. Only in-frame clones appear in the TCRdb table, and some are missing; sequencing was by immunoSEQ multiplex PCR. The repertoire holds 550,000 to 600,000 clones, with roughly 72% as singletons. Sequencing was done on a sample of PBMCs. The receptors here all came from a woman between 40 and 50 years old in good health. Some clones in this sample may be carry-over from other donors' samples.

The CDR3, as DNA: TGTGCCTGGGGGACGGGGAACGAGCAGTACTTC. This translates into CAWGTGNEQYF. This chain joins TRBV30 and TRBJ2-7, with D tentatively TRBD1 or TRBD2 (5 bases each). The germline gives CDR1 GTSNPN, CDR2 SVGIG (reference sequence). Trimming took 5 bases from V and 5 from J, leaving 10 bases between them. This CDR3 is built from 11 residues. The whole variable domain, filled in from reference TRBV30 and TRBJ2-7, reads SQTIHQWPATLVQPVGSPLSLECTVEGTSNPNLYWYRQAAGRGLQLLFYSVGIGQISSEVPQNLSASRPQDRQFILSSKKLLLSDSGFYLCAWGTGNEQYFGPGTRLTVT.

A word on this clone: The junction does not match germline at one end; this may be a read error. The rearrangement joins TRBV5-4 to TRBJ2-6; a possible D gene is TRBD1 (5 bases). Germline V lookup: CDR1 SGHNT, CDR2 YYREEE (reference sequence). The CDR3 contains 15 residues. The CDR3 DNA sequence: TGTGCCAGCAGCCCAGGACATTCTGTGGCCAACGTCCTGACTTTC. This translates into CASSPGHSVANVLTF.

The chain joins TRBV11-2 to TRBJ2-1; D perhaps matches TRBD2 (6 bases). CDR1 is SGHAT, CDR2 FQNNGV, per germline. The CDR3 has 16 amino acids. V lost 1 base and J 2 bases, leaving 12 bases between the germline ends. CDR3 amino acids: CASSLVGGRTYNEQFF. CDR3 DNA sequence: TGTGCCAGCAGCTTAGTGGGGGGTAGAACCTACAATGAGCAGTTCTTC.

This rearrangement joins TRBV5-1 to TRBJ2-1; 12 nucleotides line up with TRBD2. Germline V CDR1 and CDR2: SGHRS, YFSETQ. J lost 12 bases, V lost 0 bases, and 10 bases had no gene match. This CDR3 comprises 16 residues. DNA for the CDR3: TGCGCCAGCAGCTTGGATGCTAGCGGGAGGGCCTCTCGGCAGTTCTTC. Encoded protein: CASSLDASGRASRQFF.

The chain is built from TRBV4-3 and TRBJ1-1, with D possibly being TRBD1 (6 bases). Germline V CDR1 and CDR2: LGHNA, YSLEER. Trimming took 0 bases from V and 7 from J, leaving 9 bases between them. This CDR3 spans 13 amino acids. This CDR3 is CASSQDRGGEAFF. CDR3 DNA: TGCGCCAGCAGCCAAGATCGAGGGGGTGAAGCTTTCTTT.